This T cell receptor (beta chain) was found in a study of CD8 T cells in ankylosing spondylitis. Study-wide findings and caveats: Reactive arthritis synovial fluid and blood were previously reported to contain some motif variants. Ankylosing spondylitis blood appeared to be characterized by a TCR beta motif of several highly homologous variants.

This CDR3 has 15 residues. V was clipped by 0 bases and J by 3 bases; unmatched bases: 2. Germline CDR1 is MNHEY and CDR2 is SMNVEV (reference sequence). Using quantitative 5'-RACE with molecular barcodes, the authors made TCR beta libraries. TCRdb analysed the 5' RACE reads with MiXCR anew, one entry per CDR3 protein. This repertoire shows 300,000 to 350,000 distinct CDR3 sequences, around 21% found once; its top ten account for 3.5%. Remarks on this clonotype: Its antigen is still unknown.

The sequenced sample consisted of blood, either unsorted or a sorted T cell fraction (not recorded which). This sequence was found in a female donor with ankylosing spondylitis or in good health (not recorded which). The chain recombines TRBV27 with TRBJ1-1, with TRBD1 matching 9 bases. In DNA form, the CDR3 reads TGTGCCAGCAGTTTATCTGGACAGGGGTACACTGAAGCTTTCTTT. This translates into CASSLSGQGYTEAFF.